A selection of T cell receptor beta chains follows, all from one sample in a study of blood T cell repertoires in COVID-19. Profiled with immunoSEQ multiplex PCR; TCRdb holds only in-frame clones, not every one. The data contain more than 200,000 clones, around 83% of them singletons. Sequencing input: peripheral blood. The receptor set was obtained from a man aged 35 to 55 with active or convalescent COVID-19. Both conserved end residues are part of each CDR3. D genes are given only for firm matches. Rows give clone size only sometimes, using once, few, many, or a class for an expanded clone.

clone_size: NA
v_call: TRBV30
d_call: TRBD1
j_call: TRBJ1-4
cdr3_aa: CAWSKTGARGEKLFF
cdr3_nt: TGTGCCTGGAGTAAAACAGGGGCCCGAGGTGAAAAACTGTTTTTT

clone_size: NA
v_call: TRBV11-3
d_call: NA
j_call: TRBJ1-1
cdr3_aa: CASSRGTEAFF
cdr3_nt: TGTGCCAGCAGTCGGGGGACTGAAGCTTTCTTT

clone_size: few
v_call: TRBV5-1
d_call: TRBD1
j_call: TRBJ2-2
cdr3_aa: CASSPGTGSTGELFF
cdr3_nt: TGCGCCAGCAGCCCGGGGACAGGGAGCACCGGGGAGCTGTTTTTT

clone_size: few
v_call: TRBV6-5
d_call: NA
j_call: TRBJ1-2
cdr3_aa: CATRNRPHDGYTF
cdr3_nt: TGTGCCACAAGAAACAGGCCCCACGATGGCTACACCTTC

clone_size: NA
v_call: TRBV4-1
d_call: NA
j_call: TRBJ1-5
cdr3_aa: CASSQETTLSNQPQHF
cdr3_nt: TGCGCCAGCAGCCAAGAAACGACTTTGAGCAATCAGCCCCAGCATTTT

clone_size: NA
v_call: TRBV9
d_call: TRBD2
j_call: TRBJ2-1
cdr3_aa: CASSVDSSGRSHNEQFF
cdr3_nt: TGTGCCAGCAGCGTAGACTCGTCCGGGAGGAGCCACAATGAGCAGTTCTTC

clone_size: NA
v_call: TRBV19
d_call: TRBD2
j_call: TRBJ2-5
cdr3_aa: CASSISGGPGLETQYF
cdr3_nt: TGTGCCAGTAGTATAAGCGGGGGACCCGGGTTGGAGACCCAGTACTTC

clone_size: few
v_call: TRBV6-6
d_call: NA
j_call: TRBJ2-5
cdr3_aa: CASSYRGGYQETQYF
cdr3_nt: TGTGCCAGCAGTTACAGGGGGGGGTACCAAGAGACCCAGTACTTC

clone_size: NA
v_call: TRBV5-1
d_call: NA
j_call: TRBJ1-6
cdr3_aa: CASSLTGDNSPLHF
cdr3_nt: TGCGCCAGCAGCTTGACGGGAGACAATTCACCCCTCCACTTT

clone_size: NA
v_call: TRBV6-6
d_call: TRBD1
j_call: TRBJ2-1
cdr3_aa: CASSYPEDRVEQFF
cdr3_nt: TGTGCCAGCAGTTACCCGGAAGACAGGGTTGAGCAGTTCTTC

clone_size: NA
v_call: TRBV15
d_call: TRBD2
j_call: TRBJ2-1
cdr3_aa: CATSTLVGSGGAGEEQFF
cdr3_nt: TGTGCCACCAGCACGCTCGTCGGGAGCGGGGGGGCCGGAGAAGAGCAGTTCTTC

clone_size: few
v_call: TRBV27
d_call: TRBD1
j_call: TRBJ1-2
cdr3_aa: CASSSGTALYGYTF
cdr3_nt: TGTGCCAGCAGTTCGGGGACAGCCCTCTATGGCTACACCTTC

clone_size: NA
v_call: TRBV7-6
d_call: TRBD2
j_call: TRBJ2-1
cdr3_aa: CASSRQREGRIEQFF
cdr3_nt: TGTGCCAGCAGCCGACAGCGGGAGGGCCGGATTGAGCAGTTCTTC

clone_size: NA
v_call: TRBV4-1
d_call: NA
j_call: TRBJ2-7
cdr3_aa: CASSQGAGAYEQYF
cdr3_nt: TGCGCCAGCAGCCAAGGGGCAGGGGCCTACGAGCAGTACTTC

clone_size: NA
v_call: TRBV27
d_call: TRBD1
j_call: TRBJ2-7
cdr3_aa: CASSPGQGYEQYF
cdr3_nt: TGTGCCAGCAGTCCTGGACAGGGGTACGAGCAGTACTTC

clone_size: NA
v_call: TRBV7-6
d_call: TRBD1
j_call: TRBJ1-3
cdr3_aa: CASSLVGGASGNTIYF
cdr3_nt: TGTGCCAGCAGCTTAGTAGGGGGCGCCTCTGGAAACACCATATATTTT

clone_size: NA
v_call: TRBV18
d_call: NA
j_call: TRBJ1-1
cdr3_aa: CASSPPSRGGTEAFF
cdr3_nt: TGTGCCAGCTCACCACCGTCCAGGGGTGGCACTGAAGCTTTCTTT

clone_size: NA
v_call: TRBV24-1
d_call: TRBD2
j_call: TRBJ2-3
cdr3_aa: CATSGLAGSVYTQYF
cdr3_nt: TGTGCCACTTCCGGACTAGCGGGAAGCGTTTATACGCAGTATTTT

clone_size: NA
v_call: TRBV3-1/TRBV3-2
d_call: NA
j_call: TRBJ1-4
cdr3_aa: CASSLRGMGEKLFF
cdr3_nt: TGTGCCAGCAGCCTTCGAGGCATGGGTGAAAAACTGTTTTTT

clone_size: NA
v_call: TRBV7-2
d_call: NA
j_call: TRBJ1-2
cdr3_aa: CASSLQGTYGYTF
cdr3_nt: TGTGCCAGCAGCCTACAGGGAACCTATGGCTACACCTTC

clone_size: NA
v_call: TRBV19
d_call: NA
j_call: TRBJ1-1
cdr3_aa: CASRTSGGANTEAFF
cdr3_nt: TGTGCCAGTAGAACCTCGGGAGGGGCGAACACTGAAGCTTTCTTT

clone_size: NA
v_call: TRBV6-5
d_call: TRBD1
j_call: TRBJ1-2
cdr3_aa: CASSPQTGLYYGYTF
cdr3_nt: TGTGCCAGCAGTCCCCAGACAGGGCTCTACTATGGCTACACCTTC

clone_size: once
v_call: TRBV11-3
d_call: TRBD1
j_call: TRBJ1-4
cdr3_aa: CASSPRGQLNEKLFF
cdr3_nt: TGTGCCAGCAGCCCACGGGGACAGCTTAATGAAAAACTGTTTTTT

clone_size: NA
v_call: TRBV30
d_call: NA
j_call: TRBJ1-5
cdr3_aa: CASDLGHPNQPQHF
cdr3_nt: TGTGCCAGCGACCTAGGACACCCGAATCAGCCCCAGCATTTT

clone_size: NA
v_call: TRBV19
d_call: NA
j_call: TRBJ2-3
cdr3_aa: CASSQVEDTQYF
cdr3_nt: TGTGCCAGTAGCCAGGTTGAGGATACGCAGTATTTT

clone_size: once
v_call: TRBV19
d_call: NA
j_call: TRBJ2-7
cdr3_aa: CASSTGGMTYEQYF
cdr3_nt: TGTGCCAGTAGCACCGGAGGTATGACCTACGAGCAGTACTTC

clone_size: NA
v_call: TRBV5-6
d_call: TRBD2
j_call: TRBJ2-1
cdr3_aa: CASSLHLAGGPYNEQFF
cdr3_nt: TGTGCCAGCAGCTTGCACCTAGCGGGAGGGCCCTACAATGAGCAGTTCTTC

clone_size: NA
v_call: TRBV25-1
d_call: NA
j_call: TRBJ1-4
cdr3_aa: CASSAFTTNEKLFF
cdr3_nt: TGTGCCAGCAGTGCCTTTACAACTAATGAAAAACTGTTTTTT

clone_size: once
v_call: TRBV14
d_call: TRBD2
j_call: TRBJ2-3
cdr3_aa: CASRQSGGDLMDTQYF
cdr3_nt: TGTGCCAGCAGGCAAAGCGGGGGCGACCTGATGGATACGCAGTATTTT

clone_size: NA
v_call: TRBV15
d_call: TRBD2
j_call: TRBJ2-7
cdr3_aa: CATSREPSGAYEQYF
cdr3_nt: TGTGCCACCAGCAGAGAACCTAGCGGGGCCTACGAGCAGTACTTC

clone_size: NA
v_call: TRBV30
d_call: NA
j_call: TRBJ1-2
cdr3_aa: CAWSLQTPEYGYTF
cdr3_nt: TGTGCCTGGAGCTTACAGACACCGGAATATGGCTACACCTTC

clone_size: NA
v_call: TRBV18
d_call: NA
j_call: TRBJ1-3
cdr3_aa: CASFPVAGNTIYF
cdr3_nt: TGTGCCAGCTTTCCCGTCGCTGGAAACACCATATATTTT

clone_size: NA
v_call: TRBV20-1
d_call: NA
j_call: TRBJ1-3
cdr3_aa: CSASEASTIYF
cdr3_nt: TGCAGTGCTAGCGAGGCGAGCACCATATATTTT

clone_size: NA
v_call: TRBV11-3
d_call: TRBD1
j_call: TRBJ2-1
cdr3_aa: CASSFWTGHSYNEQFF
cdr3_nt: TGTGCCAGCAGCTTCTGGACAGGGCACTCCTACAATGAGCAGTTCTTC

clone_size: NA
v_call: TRBV25-1
d_call: NA
j_call: TRBJ2-6
cdr3_aa: CASSEGRLQANVLTF
cdr3_nt: TGTGCCAGCAGTGAAGGCAGGTTACAGGCCAACGTCCTGACTTTC

clone_size: NA
v_call: TRBV6-1
d_call: NA
j_call: TRBJ1-5
cdr3_aa: CASSGRFQGRINQPQHF
cdr3_nt: TGTGCCAGCAGTGGGCGGTTTCAGGGCAGAATAAATCAGCCCCAGCATTTT

clone_size: NA
v_call: TRBV11-2
d_call: TRBD2
j_call: TRBJ2-1
cdr3_aa: CASSQSSGGSYNEQFF
cdr3_nt: TGTGCCAGCAGCCAATCAAGCGGGGGCTCCTACAATGAGCAGTTCTTC

clone_size: NA
v_call: TRBV29-1
d_call: TRBD1
j_call: TRBJ2-2
cdr3_aa: CSVVIPGQENTGELFF
cdr3_nt: TGCAGCGTTGTTATACCGGGACAGGAGAACACCGGGGAGCTGTTTTTT

clone_size: NA
v_call: TRBV6-5
d_call: TRBD1
j_call: TRBJ2-7
cdr3_aa: CASSRNRGQSYEQYF
cdr3_nt: TGTGCCAGCAGCCGGAACAGGGGGCAGTCCTACGAGCAGTACTTC

clone_size: NA
v_call: TRBV3-1/TRBV3-2
d_call: TRBD2
j_call: TRBJ2-1
cdr3_aa: CASSQDEAAGLAGGKYNEQFF
cdr3_nt: TGTGCCAGCAGCCAAGATGAAGCGGCTGGACTAGCGGGGGGGAAATACAATGAGCAGTTCTTC

clone_size: once
v_call: TRBV25-1
d_call: TRBD1
j_call: TRBJ1-4
cdr3_aa: CASDSGTVEKLFF
cdr3_nt: TGTGCCAGCGATTCCGGGACAGTTGAAAAACTGTTTTTT

clone_size: NA
v_call: TRBV7-2
d_call: NA
j_call: TRBJ1-1
cdr3_aa: CASSFRGGEDGTEAFF
cdr3_nt: TGTGCCAGCAGCTTCCGTGGGGGGGAGGATGGGACTGAAGCTTTCTTT

clone_size: NA
v_call: TRBV18
d_call: TRBD1
j_call: TRBJ2-7
cdr3_aa: CASSPAGQGALGEQYF
cdr3_nt: TGTGCCAGCTCACCAGCCGGACAGGGGGCACTAGGCGAGCAGTACTTC

clone_size: NA
v_call: TRBV24-1
d_call: NA
j_call: TRBJ2-1
cdr3_aa: CATSPTSSYNEQFF
cdr3_nt: TGTGCCACCAGCCCCACAAGCTCCTACAATGAGCAGTTCTTC

clone_size: once
v_call: TRBV30
d_call: NA
j_call: TRBJ2-2
cdr3_aa: CAWSSGQENTGELFF
cdr3_nt: TGTGCCTGGAGTAGTGGACAAGAGAACACCGGGGAGCTGTTTTTT

clone_size: NA
v_call: TRBV6-2/TRBV6-3
d_call: NA
j_call: TRBJ2-7
cdr3_aa: CASNPSPGFSSYEQYF
cdr3_nt: TGTGCCAGCAACCCAAGTCCCGGGTTCTCGTCCTACGAGCAGTACTTC